This T cell receptor beta chain was identified in a study of shared clonotypes between healthy human individuals. Produced via immunoSEQ multiplex PCR; TCRdb's table is partial and in-frame only. The repertoire holds approximately 2.1 million clones, with 93% as singletons. About this clone: The same CDR3 is also encoded by other DNA sequences in this sample.

The specimen sequenced was naive CD4+ T cells from PBMCs. As for subset: CD45RA+ positively selected. This clonotype was obtained from a man younger than 35 in good health. Some clones in this sample may be carry-over from other donors' samples.

CDR3 coding DNA: TGTGCCAGCTCCCTCCAGGGGGCGGGCGAAAAACTGTTTTTT. Protein sequence: CASSLQGAGEKLFF. The chain links TRBV18 to TRBJ1-4; TRBD1 matches at 8 bases. V dropped 6 bases and J dropped 8; count of bases not matched to a gene: 8. Germline CDR1 and CDR2: KGHSH and LQKENI. The length of the CDR3 is 14 residues.